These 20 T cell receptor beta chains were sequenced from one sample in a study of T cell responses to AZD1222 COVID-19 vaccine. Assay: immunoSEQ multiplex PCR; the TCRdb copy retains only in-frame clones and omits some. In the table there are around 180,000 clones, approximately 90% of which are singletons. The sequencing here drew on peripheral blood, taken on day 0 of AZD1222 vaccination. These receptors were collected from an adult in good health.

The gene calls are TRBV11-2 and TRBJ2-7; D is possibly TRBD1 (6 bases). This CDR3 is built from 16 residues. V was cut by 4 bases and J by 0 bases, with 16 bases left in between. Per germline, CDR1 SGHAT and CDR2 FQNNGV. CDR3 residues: CASSSFRGRGSYEQYF. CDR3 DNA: TGTGCCAGCAGCTCTTTCCGGGGCAGGGGCTCCTACGAGCAGTACTTC. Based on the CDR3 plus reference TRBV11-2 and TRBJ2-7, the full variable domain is EAGVAQSPRYKIIEKRQSVAFWCNPISGHATLYWYQQILGQGPKLLIQFQNNGVVDDSQLPKDRFSAERLKGVDSTLKIQPAKLEDSAVYLCASSSFRGRGSYEQYFGPGTRLTVT.

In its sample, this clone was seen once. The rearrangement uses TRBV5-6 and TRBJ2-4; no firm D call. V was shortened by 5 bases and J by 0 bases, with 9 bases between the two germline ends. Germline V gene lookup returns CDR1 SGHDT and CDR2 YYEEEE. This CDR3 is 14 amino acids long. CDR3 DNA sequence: TGTGCCAGCAGTACCAGTGGAGCCAAAAACATTCAGTACTTC. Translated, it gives CASSTSGAKNIQYF.

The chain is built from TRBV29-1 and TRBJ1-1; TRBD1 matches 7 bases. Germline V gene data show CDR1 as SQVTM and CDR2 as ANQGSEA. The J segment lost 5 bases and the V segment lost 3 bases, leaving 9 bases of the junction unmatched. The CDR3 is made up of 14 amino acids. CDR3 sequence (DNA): TGCAGCGTTGACAAGGGGGCAGGGGATACTGAAGCTTTCTTT. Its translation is CSVDKGAGDTEAFF.

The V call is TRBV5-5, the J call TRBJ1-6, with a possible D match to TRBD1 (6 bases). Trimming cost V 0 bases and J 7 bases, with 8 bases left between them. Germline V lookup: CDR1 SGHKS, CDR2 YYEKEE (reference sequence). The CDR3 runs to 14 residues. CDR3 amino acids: CASSLDRVNSPLHF. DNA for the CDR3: TGTGCCAGCAGCTTGGACAGGGTAAATTCACCCCTCCACTTT.

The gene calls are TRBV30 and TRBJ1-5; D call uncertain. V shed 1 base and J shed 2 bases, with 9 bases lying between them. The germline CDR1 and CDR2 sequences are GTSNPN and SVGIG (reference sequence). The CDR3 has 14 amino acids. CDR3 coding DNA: TGTGCCTGGAGTGCAGGAATTCGCAATCAGCCCCAGCATTTT. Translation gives CAWSAGIRNQPQHF.

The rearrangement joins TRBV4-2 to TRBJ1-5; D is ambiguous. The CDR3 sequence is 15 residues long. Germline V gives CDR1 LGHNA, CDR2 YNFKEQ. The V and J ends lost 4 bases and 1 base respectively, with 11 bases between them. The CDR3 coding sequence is TGTGCCAGCAGCCTCTCCCTCGACAGCAATCAGCCCCAGCATTTT. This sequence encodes CASSLSLDSNQPQHF.

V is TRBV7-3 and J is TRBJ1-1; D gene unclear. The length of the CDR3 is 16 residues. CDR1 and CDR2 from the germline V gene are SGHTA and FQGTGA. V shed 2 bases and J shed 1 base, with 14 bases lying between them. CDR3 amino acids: CASSLDGLRGNTEAFF. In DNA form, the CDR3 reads TGTGCCAGCAGCTTAGACGGTCTCCGGGGGAACACTGAAGCTTTCTTT.

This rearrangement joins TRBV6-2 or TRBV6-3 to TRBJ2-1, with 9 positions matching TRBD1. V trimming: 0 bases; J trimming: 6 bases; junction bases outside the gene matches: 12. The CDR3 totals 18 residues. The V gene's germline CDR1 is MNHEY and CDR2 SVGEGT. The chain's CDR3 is CASSYSKPGGQGVNEQFF. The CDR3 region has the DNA TGTGCCAGCAGTTACTCGAAACCGGGGGGACAGGGCGTCAATGAGCAGTTCTTC.

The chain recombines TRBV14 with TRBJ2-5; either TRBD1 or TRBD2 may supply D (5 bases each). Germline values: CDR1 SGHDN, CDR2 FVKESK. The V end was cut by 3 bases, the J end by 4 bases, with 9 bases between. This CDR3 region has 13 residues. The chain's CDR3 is CASSQSGGETQYF. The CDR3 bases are TGTGCCAGCAGCCAGAGTGGGGGAGAGACCCAGTACTTC.

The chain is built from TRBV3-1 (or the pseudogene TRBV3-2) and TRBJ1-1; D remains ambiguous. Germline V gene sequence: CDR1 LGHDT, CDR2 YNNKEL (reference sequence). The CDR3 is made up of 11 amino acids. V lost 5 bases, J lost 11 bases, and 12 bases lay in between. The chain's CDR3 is CASSSHIGAFF. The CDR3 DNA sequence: TGTGCCAGCAGCTCCCATATAGGGGCTTTCTTT.

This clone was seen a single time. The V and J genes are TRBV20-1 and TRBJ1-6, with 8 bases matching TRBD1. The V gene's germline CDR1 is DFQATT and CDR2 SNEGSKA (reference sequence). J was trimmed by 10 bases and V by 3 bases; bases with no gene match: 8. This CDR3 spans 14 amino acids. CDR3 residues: CSASRDRNRSPLHF. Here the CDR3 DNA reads TGCAGTGCTAGTCGGGACAGGAATCGATCACCCCTCCACTTT.

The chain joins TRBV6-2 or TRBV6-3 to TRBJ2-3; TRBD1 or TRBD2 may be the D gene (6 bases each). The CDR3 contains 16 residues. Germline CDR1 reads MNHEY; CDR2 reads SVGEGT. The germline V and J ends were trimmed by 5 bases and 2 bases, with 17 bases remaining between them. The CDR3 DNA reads TGTGCCAGCAGTACCTCCCGGGGGCTAATCACAGATACGCAGTATTTT. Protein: CASSTSRGLITDTQYF.

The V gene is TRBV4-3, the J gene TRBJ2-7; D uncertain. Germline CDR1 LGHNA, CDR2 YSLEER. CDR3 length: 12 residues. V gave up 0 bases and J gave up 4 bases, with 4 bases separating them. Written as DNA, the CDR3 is TGCGCCAGCAGCCAAGACCGTTACGAGCAGTACTTC. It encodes CASSQDRYEQYF.

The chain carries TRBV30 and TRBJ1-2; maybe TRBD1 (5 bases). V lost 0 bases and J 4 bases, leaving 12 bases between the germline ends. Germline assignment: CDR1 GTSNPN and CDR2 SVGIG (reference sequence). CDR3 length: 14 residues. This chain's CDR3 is CAWSVGDWGYGYTF. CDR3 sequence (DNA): TGTGCCTGGAGTGTAGGGGACTGGGGCTATGGCTACACCTTC.

The CDR3 bases are TGTGCCAGCAGTGAGTCACATTACGAGCAGTACTTC. Its protein is CASSESHYEQYF. This sequence joins TRBV25-1 and TRBJ2-7, with unresolved D. Trimming left V 3 bases short and J 4 bases short, with 7 bases between. There are 12 residues in the CDR3. Looked up from germline, CDR1 is MGHDK and CDR2 is SYGVNS.

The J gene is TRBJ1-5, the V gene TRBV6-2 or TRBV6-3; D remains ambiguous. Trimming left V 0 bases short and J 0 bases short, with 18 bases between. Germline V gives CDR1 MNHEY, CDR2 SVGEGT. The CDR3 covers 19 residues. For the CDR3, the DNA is TGTGCCAGCAGTTACTCATCAGAACTCGTTCATCTTAGCAATCAGCCCCAGCATTTT. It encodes CASSYSSELVHLSNQPQHF.

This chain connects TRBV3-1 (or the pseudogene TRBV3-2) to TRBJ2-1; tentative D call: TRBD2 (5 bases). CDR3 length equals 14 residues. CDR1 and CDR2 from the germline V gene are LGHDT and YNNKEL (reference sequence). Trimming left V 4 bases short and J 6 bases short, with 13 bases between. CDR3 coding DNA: TGTGCCAGCAGCCTCACTAGTGGGCGCAATGAGCAGTTCTTC. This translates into CASSLTSGRNEQFF.

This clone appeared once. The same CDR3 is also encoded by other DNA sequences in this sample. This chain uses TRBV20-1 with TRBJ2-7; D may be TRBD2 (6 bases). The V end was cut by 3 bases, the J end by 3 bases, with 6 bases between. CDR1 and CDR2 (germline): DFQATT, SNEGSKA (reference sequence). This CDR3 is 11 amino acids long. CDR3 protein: CSASGGYEQYF. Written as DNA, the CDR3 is TGCAGTGCTAGCGGGGGCTACGAGCAGTACTTC.

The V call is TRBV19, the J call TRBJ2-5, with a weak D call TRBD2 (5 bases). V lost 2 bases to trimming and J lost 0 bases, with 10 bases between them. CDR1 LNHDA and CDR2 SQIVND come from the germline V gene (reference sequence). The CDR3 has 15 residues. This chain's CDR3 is CASSIQSGNQETQYF. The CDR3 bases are TGTGCCAGTAGTATACAGTCGGGAAACCAAGAGACCCAGTACTTC.

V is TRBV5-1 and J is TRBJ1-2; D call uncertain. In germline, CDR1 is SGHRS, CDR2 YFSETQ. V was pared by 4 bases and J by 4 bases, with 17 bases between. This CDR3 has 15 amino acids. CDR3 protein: CASSRTRQSVYGYTF. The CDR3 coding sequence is TGCGCCAGCAGCCGTACCCGGCAGTCCGTCTATGGCTACACCTTC.